The 20 T cell receptor beta chains below were found in one sample sequenced in a study of metastatic and nonmetastatic thyroid tumors (dated by TCRdb to about 2020). None of the patients had been given any treatment before thyroid surgery. Library generation was performed with PCR. Sequencing used an Illumina HiSeq 4000. TCRdb itself trimmed the public reads at Q25 with fastp, ran MiXCR and retained productive beta chains. This sample has tens of thousands of clones in its table, and around 25% of those were observed once. The top ten hold more than 8% of the sample. The sample comprised blood. Receptors originate from a female donor with papillary thyroid cancer or a benign thyroid nodule (not recorded which). Some clones in this sample may be carry-over from other donors' samples.

At least ten counts were recorded for this clone. The rearrangement joins TRBV10-1 to TRBJ1-5, with D hard to call. Germline V gene sequence: CDR1 WNHNN, CDR2 SYGVQD (reference sequence). This CDR3 spans 21 amino acids. Trimming shortened V by 2 bases and J by 5 bases, and 31 bases separated the two germline ends. The CDR3, as DNA: TGCGCCAGCAGTGAGACGGCAGTGAGTGAACTTGTGCGAACGGCCCATCAGCCCCAGCATTTT. This sequence encodes CASSETAVSELVRTAHQPQHF.

Many counts were recorded for this clone. The chain has TRBV5-8 and TRBJ2-6, with a weak D call TRBD2 (5 bases). V gave up 4 bases and J gave up 1 base, with 9 bases separating them. The CDR3 extends over 15 amino acids. CDR1 is SGHTS and CDR2 is YDEGEE in the germline V gene. CDR3 DNA: TGTGCCAGCAGCCCGGGATTTTCTGGGGCCAACGTCCTGACTTTC. Translated, it gives CASSPGFSGANVLTF.

This clone came up many times. The rearrangement joins TRBV2 to TRBJ1-3; D is possibly TRBD1 (5 bases). With 4 bases removed from V and 3 bases from J, the gap between germline ends came to 13 bases. The CDR3 runs 15 residues. Germline V CDR1 and CDR2: SNHLY, FYNNEI. DNA of the CDR3: TGTGCCAGCAGTGGCGGGGGAGCTTATGGAAACACCATATATTTT. As protein: CASSGGGAYGNTIYF.

This clone was seen repeatedly, ten times or more. One end of the junction varies from germline; a read error may be responsible. The V and J genes are TRBV7-9 and TRBJ1-5; D perhaps matches TRBD1 (5 bases). From germline, CDR1 is SEHNR and CDR2 FQNEAQ (reference sequence). CDR3 length equals 13 residues. The CDR3 DNA sequence: TGTACCAGCAACTCGGGGGGCAATCAGCCCCAGCATTTT. Translated, it gives CTSNSGGNQPQHF.

Comment on this clone: The conserved final phenylalanine or tryptophan is absent from the CDR3, which likely points to a read error. Distinct nucleotide sequences in the sample also encode this CDR3. The J gene is TRBJ2-6, the V gene TRBV18; either TRBD1 or TRBD2 may fit D (5 bases each). CDR1 is KGHSH, CDR2 LQKENI, per germline. The CDR3 has 14 residues. The CDR3 region is CASSLGFGANVLTS. CDR3 nucleotides: TGTGCCAGCTCACTAGGGTTCGGGGCAAACGTCCTGACTTCC.

The sample holds many counts of this clone. The chain uses TRBV20-1 and TRBJ2-1, with 13 bases matching TRBD2. The CDR3 is 15 residues long. The germline V gene has CDR1 DFQATT and CDR2 SNEGSKA (reference sequence). With V trimmed by 0 bases and J by 5 bases, 1 base remained unmatched. The CDR3 DNA is TGCAGTGCTAGAGAGGGACTAGCGGGACACAATGAGCAGTTCTTC. Its translation: CSAREGLAGHNEQFF.

The gene calls are TRBV13 and TRBJ2-1, with 8 bases fitting TRBD2. CDR1 and CDR2 from the germline V gene are PRHDT and FYEKMQ (reference sequence). CDR3 size: 14 residues. Trimming took 5 bases from V and 7 from J; bases not matched to a gene: 7. DNA of the CDR3: TGTGCCAGCAGCCTCCGGGAGGGAAATAATGAGCAGTTCTTC. Translation: CASSLREGNNEQFF.

By sample fraction, this clone is medium-sized. The chain carries TRBV20-1 and TRBJ2-7, with TRBD2 identical over 10 bases. CDR1 is DFQATT and CDR2 is SNEGSKA in the germline V gene (reference sequence). V was pared by 0 bases and J by 7 bases, with 9 bases of the junction left unmatched. The CDR3 has 15 amino acids. CDR3 coding DNA: TGCAGTGCTAGAGACAGCGGGCTAGCGGGAGATGAGCAGTACTTC. It encodes CSARDSGLAGDEQYF.

Many counts were recorded for this clone. The chain joins TRBV4-1 to TRBJ1-2, with TRBD1 matching over 9 bases. Germline V gene sequence: CDR1 MGHRA, CDR2 YSYEKL. After removal of 4 bases from V and 2 bases from J, the junction contained 2 bases not matched to a gene. The CDR3 has 14 residues. The CDR3, as DNA: TGCGCCAGCAGCCCGGGGACAGGGAACTATGGCTACACCTTC. The encoded protein is CASSPGTGNYGYTF.

This clone was counted ten times or more. With a much larger clone just one base away, this may be a read error. This chain links TRBV4-3 with TRBJ2-1, with D unclear. Germline lookup yields CDR1 LGHNA and CDR2 YSLEER. This CDR3 is built from 15 residues. The ends were cut back, 0 bases at V and 4 bases at J, with 10 bases in the middle. This chain's CDR3 is CASSQDRLWYNEQFF. CDR3 nucleotide sequence: TGCGCCAGCAGCCAAGATCGGTTGTGGTACAATGAGCAGTTCTTC.

In this sample, this clone turned up many times. The gene calls are TRBV25-1 and TRBJ1-1; 10 bases align to TRBD1. V trimming: 4 bases; J trimming: 3 bases; junction bases outside the gene matches: 5. The CDR3 has 15 amino acids. CDR1 is MGHDK, CDR2 SYGVNS, per germline. The CDR3 region has the DNA TGTGCCAGCAGTGGACAGGGGGCTGCGGACACTGAAGCTTTCTTT. Protein: CASSGQGAADTEAFF.

About this clone: The junction shows a germline mismatch at one end, possibly a read error. J is TRBJ1-1 and V is TRBV4-3; no firm D call. CDR1 is LGHNA, CDR2 YSLEER, per germline. The CDR3 extends over 11 amino acids. The CDR3 reads CATSRWAEAFF. The CDR3 coding sequence is TGCGCCACCAGCCGCTGGGCTGAAGCTTTCTTT.

This clone showed up many times. V is TRBV6-1 and J is TRBJ1-4; D remains unclear. The CDR3 is 12 residues long. The V and J ends lost 8 bases and 8 bases respectively, with 12 bases between them. Germline V CDR1 and CDR2: MNHNS, SASEGT. In nucleotides, the CDR3 is TGTGCCAGCGGGCAGATAGGGGAAAAACTGTTTTTT. It translates to CASGQIGEKLFF.

This clone was counted ten times or more. The rearrangement links TRBV10-3 to TRBJ2-7; D assignment may be TRBD1 or TRBD2 (7 bases each). V was pared by 4 bases and J by 4 bases, with 20 bases between. CDR1 ENHRY and CDR2 SYGVKD come from the germline V gene. CDR3 length: 16 residues. This chain's CDR3 is CAISGSRGGGVYEQYF. The CDR3 DNA follows: TGTGCCATCAGTGGGTCACGGGGAGGGGGCGTATACGAGCAGTACTTC.

Many counts were recorded for this clone. The rearrangement uses TRBV30 and TRBJ1-5; D not resolved. Germline CDR1 reads GTSNPN; CDR2 reads SVGIG (reference sequence). Trimming pared 4 bases from V and 0 bases from J, leaving 19 bases between. This CDR3 comprises 17 residues. CDR3 nucleotide sequence: TGTGCCTGGACCCCGGCTGCGAAAGGTTATAGCAATCAGCCCCAGCATTTT. This sequence encodes CAWTPAAKGYSNQPQHF. Using reference TRBV30 and TRBJ1-5 for the parts outside the CDR3, the full variable domain is SQTIHQWPATLVQPVGSPLSLECTVEGTSNPNLYWYRQAAGRGLQLLFYSVGIGQISSEVPQNLSASRPQDRQFILSSKKLLLSDSGFYLCAWTPAAKGYSNQPQHFGDGTRLSIL.

This clone qualifies as medium-sized. The chain couples TRBV12-3 or TRBV12-4 to TRBJ2-7, with 7 bases matching TRBD1. This CDR3 has 13 residues. With 5 bases clipped from V and 2 bases from J, the junction kept 3 bases outside the gene matches. The CDR3 DNA sequence: TGTGCCAGCAGTATCGGACAGGCCTACGAGCAGTACTTC. Amino acid sequence: CASSIGQAYEQYF.

This chain links TRBV7-6 with TRBJ1-1; D is perhaps TRBD1 (5 bases). CDR1 and CDR2 (germline): SGHVS, FNYEAQ. There are 13 residues in the CDR3. Trimming pared 1 base from V and 7 bases from J, leaving 10 bases between. The CDR3 region has the DNA TGTGCCAGCAGCTTAGATGGGGGGAGTGAAGCTTTCTTT. Its translation: CASSLDGGSEAFF.

In this sample, this clone turned up a few times. Because it lacks the conserved phenylalanine or tryptophan at the end, this CDR3 is likely a read error. This chain connects TRBV6-1 to TRBJ2-7; D unresolved. Trimming removed 2 bases at V and 5 bases at J, with 4 bases between. CDR3 size: 11 residues. Germline V gives CDR1 MNHNS, CDR2 SASEGT. The CDR3, as DNA: TGTGCCAGCAGTGAATGTAACGAGCAGTACTCC. Amino acid sequence: CASSECNEQYS.

Note on this clone: A junction end diverges from the germline sequence, so it may reflect a read error. The genes are TRBV11-2 and TRBJ2-5; no definite D call. Germline V gene lookup returns CDR1 SGHAT and CDR2 FQNNGV. The CDR3 contains 16 residues. DNA for the CDR3: TGTGCCAGCACCTCGCCTGAAACAGTGTTTCAAGAGAACCAGTACTTC. This sequence encodes CASTSPETVFQENQYF.

This clone was picked up many times. The gene calls are TRBV9 and TRBJ1-3; D uncertain. Germline V gene lookup returns CDR1 SGDLS and CDR2 YYNGEE. The CDR3 sequence is 15 residues long. Trimming took 0 bases from V and 1 from J, leaving 8 bases between them. The CDR3 sequence: CASSVGSGSGNTIYF. DNA for the CDR3: TGTGCCAGCAGCGTAGGATCGGGGTCTGGAAACACCATATATTTT.